The 19 T cell receptor beta chains listed next were all sequenced from one sample in a study of T cells in Graves' hyperthyroidism and ophthalmopathy. Authors of the study amplified TCR beta CDR3 regions from RNA transcripts. An initial round of RT-PCR targeting the TCR CDR3 relied on the HTBI primer set. From the multiplex PCR reads, TCRdb called clonotypes with MiXCR, one entry per CDR3 protein. Among about 55,000 distinct CDR3 sequences listed, roughly half were seen once. Sequenced material: blood. These receptor sequences come from a woman aged 60-75 years with Graves' ophthalmopathy.

The table lists this clonotype with many counts. V usage is TRBV7-7 and J usage is TRBJ2-3, with a weak D call TRBD1 (6 bases). CDR1 is SSHAT and CDR2 is FNYEAQ in the germline V gene (reference sequence). V shed 4 bases and J shed 6 bases, with 14 bases lying between them. The CDR3 runs 14 residues. The CDR3 region is CASSYNREEDTQYF. CDR3 in DNA: TGTGCCAGCAGCTACAACAGGGAAGAGGATACGCAGTATTTT.

The rearrangement joins TRBV2 to TRBJ2-7; 10 bases map to TRBD1. The CDR3 runs 14 residues. In germline, CDR1 is SNHLY, CDR2 FYNNEI. Trimming at V came to 6 bases and at J to 3 bases, leaving 5 bases not matched to a gene. The CDR3 region is CASRPGTGVYEQYF. CDR3 DNA sequence: TGTGCCAGCAGACCTGGGACAGGGGTCTACGAGCAGTACTTC.

The chain combines TRBV19 with TRBJ1-5, with TRBD1 matching 10 bases. Germline V gene lookup returns CDR1 LNHDA and CDR2 SQIVND (reference sequence). CDR3 length: 15 residues. Unmatched junction bases numbered 10, after V lost 7 bases and J lost 7 bases. DNA of the CDR3: TGTGCCAGTATGAGGGGGACAGGGGTTGACCAGCCCCAGCATTTT. This translates into CASMRGTGVDQPQHF.

The chain has TRBV7-9 and TRBJ2-1; 15 positions match TRBD2. The V and J ends lost 4 bases and 10 bases, in that order; junction bases with no gene match: 5. The CDR3 has 15 residues. In germline, CDR1 is SEHNR, CDR2 FQNEAQ (reference sequence). In DNA, the CDR3 is TGTGCCAGCAGCTCGGGACTAGCGGGAGGAAGAGAGCAGTTCTTC. Translation gives CASSSGLAGGREQFF.

The chain employs TRBV7-3 and TRBJ2-3; TRBD2 agrees at 11 bases. Losses at the gene ends were 2 bases for V and 5 bases for J; bases not matched to a gene: 6. The CDR3 length is 16 residues. CDR1 and CDR2 from the germline V gene are SGHTA and FQGTGA. Here the CDR3 reads CASSLGLAGGIDTQYF. The CDR3 DNA reads TGTGCCAGCAGCTTAGGCCTAGCGGGGGGTATAGATACGCAGTATTTT.

V and J are TRBV7-9 and TRBJ2-5; D is tentatively TRBD1 or TRBD2 (7 bases each). V lost 5 bases, J lost 4 bases, and 20 bases lay in between. The length of the CDR3 is 16 residues. CDR1 SEHNR and CDR2 FQNEAQ come from the germline V gene (reference sequence). CDR3 nucleotides: TGTGCCAGCAGCCCCCCCGAAACAGGGGAGGGAGAGACCCAGTACTTC. Translated, it gives CASSPPETGEGETQYF.

The chain carries TRBV29-1 and TRBJ2-7; D possibly matches TRBD1 or TRBD2 (5 bases each). CDR3 size: 13 residues. Looked up from germline, CDR1 is SQVTM and CDR2 is ANQGSEA. V was trimmed by 8 bases and J by 3 bases, leaving 17 bases between them. As DNA, the CDR3 is TGCAGCAGTTTTGGGGGAACCCACTACGAGCAGTACTTC. It yields the protein CSSFGGTHYEQYF.

The V gene is TRBV6-4, the J gene TRBJ2-7; maybe TRBD1 (5 bases). CDR1 is MRHNA, CDR2 SNTAGT, per germline. V shed 3 bases and J shed 0 bases, with 9 bases lying between them. The CDR3 is made up of 14 amino acids. The CDR3 sequence is CASSETASSYEQYF. The CDR3 region has the DNA TGTGCCAGCAGTGAGACAGCCAGCTCCTACGAGCAGTACTTC.

There are many counts of this clonotype. The chain recombines TRBV3-1 with TRBJ2-3; a weak D match, TRBD1 (5 bases). V gave up 1 base and J gave up 0 bases, with 8 bases separating them. This CDR3 comprises 15 residues. The germline V gene has CDR1 LGHDT and CDR2 YNNKEL (reference sequence). The CDR3 loop is CASSQAGLSTDTQYF. In DNA, the CDR3 is TGTGCCAGCAGCCAAGCAGGGCTGAGCACAGATACGCAGTATTTT.

The chain is built from TRBV20-1 and TRBJ1-5, with D possibly being TRBD1 (6 bases). Trimming stripped 4 bases from V and 5 bases from J, with 15 bases between. CDR1 is DFQATT and CDR2 is SNEGSKA in the germline V gene (reference sequence). CDR3 length: 14 amino acids. The CDR3 loop is CSAIPGTPYQPQHF. CDR3 nucleotides: TGCAGTGCTATCCCCGGGACACCTTATCAGCCCCAGCATTTT.

Ten or more counts support this clonotype. The chain has TRBV4-1 and TRBJ1-1, with 7 positions matching TRBD1. The CDR3 sequence is 12 residues long. Germline lookup yields CDR1 MGHRA and CDR2 YSYEKL. Unmatched junction bases numbered 3, after V lost 3 bases and J lost 8 bases. DNA for the CDR3: TGCGCCAGCAGCCAGGACAGGAGAGAAGCTTTCTTT. This encodes CASSQDRREAFF.

The J gene is TRBJ2-3, the V gene TRBV7-6; TRBD1 matches 10 bases. Trimming at V came to 6 bases and at J to 2 bases, leaving 8 bases not matched to a gene. CDR1 is SGHVS and CDR2 is FNYEAQ in the germline V gene. The CDR3 runs to 16 residues. The CDR3 DNA reads as TGTGCCAGCAGACAGACAGGGGGCGGACTCACAGATACGCAGTATTTT. This translates into CASRQTGGGLTDTQYF.

This chain joins TRBV5-1 and TRBJ1-2; TRBD1 matches at 7 bases. Germline V gives CDR1 SGHRS, CDR2 YFSETQ. V was clipped by 0 bases and J by 4 bases; unmatched bases: 3. The CDR3 length is 14 residues. DNA for the CDR3: TGCGCCAGCAGCTTGGCAGGGGGACGCTATGGCTACACCTTC. This gives the protein CASSLAGGRYGYTF.

This chain connects TRBV9 to TRBJ2-1, with 10 bases aligning to TRBD2. The CDR3 has 17 amino acids. J was trimmed by 7 bases and V by 0 bases; bases with no gene match: 10. Germline loops: CDR1 SGDLS, CDR2 YYNGEE. CDR3 sequence (DNA): TGTGCCAGCAGCGTAGCTTCGAGCCTAGCGGGGGAGAATGAGCAGTTCTTC. Translating it yields CASSVASSLAGENEQFF.

The rearrangement links TRBV4-2 to TRBJ2-1, with 10 bases lining up with TRBD1. In germline, CDR1 is LGHNA, CDR2 YNFKEQ. Unmatched junction bases numbered 8, after V lost 1 base and J lost 8 bases. The CDR3 extends over 16 amino acids. The chain's CDR3 is CASSQAGQGGAYEQFF. The CDR3 DNA is TGTGCCAGCAGCCAAGCCGGACAGGGGGGGGCCTATGAGCAGTTCTTC.

This clonotype was seen just once. The chain has TRBV20-1 and TRBJ2-1, with 13 positions matching TRBD2. The CDR3 length is 20 residues. Trimming removed 0 bases from V and 7 bases from J; junction bases left unmatched: 18. Germline CDR1 and CDR2: DFQATT and SNEGSKA (reference sequence). The CDR3 loop is CSARDVTGTSGAELGNEQFF. The CDR3 DNA is TGCAGTGCTAGAGACGTGACAGGGACTAGCGGGGCGGAGCTTGGGAATGAGCAGTTCTTC.

In its sample, this clonotype was seen many times. The chain carries TRBV5-6 and TRBJ1-2, with TRBD1 matching 9 bases. The CDR3 sequence is 14 residues long. Trimming removed 5 bases from V and 5 bases from J; junction bases left unmatched: 7. The V gene's germline CDR1 is SGHDT and CDR2 YYEEEE. In DNA, the CDR3 is TGTGCCAGCAGAACCGGGACAGGGCATTATGGCTACACCTTC. Translating it yields CASRTGTGHYGYTF.

By sample fraction, this clonotype is medium-sized (0.01 to 0.1%). The rearrangement joins TRBV20-1 to TRBJ1-6; tentatively, D is TRBD1 (6 bases). The CDR3 contains 13 residues. Trimming stripped 6 bases from V and 8 bases from J, with 14 bases between. Looked up from germline, CDR1 is DFQATT and CDR2 is SNEGSKA (reference sequence). In nucleotides, the CDR3 is TGCAGTGCCGTAACAGGGTCGGATTCACCCCTCCACTTT. Translated: CSAVTGSDSPLHF.

This clonotype was recorded once. A read error may account for a junction end that differs from germline. The gene calls are TRBV5-1 and TRBJ2-7; 7 nucleotides agree with TRBD2. The V gene's germline CDR1 is SGHRS and CDR2 YFSETQ. CDR3 length equals 14 residues. CDR3 DNA sequence: TGCGCCGGCAGCTTGTGGGGGGGGACTTACGAGCAGTACTTC. This encodes CAGSLWGGTYEQYF.